This entry lists 5 T cell receptor beta chains sequenced from one sample in a study of blood T cell repertoires in COVID-19 (dated by TCRdb to about 2020). Receptor amplification or capture employed the immunoSEQ multiplex PCR assay. TCRdb re-hosts the immuneACCESS table, in-frame sequences only. Its copies lack some clones; in the studies checked, an unresolved V gene accounts for under half of them, and the cause for the rest is not known. Counted in this sample were about 67,000 clones; about nine tenths of them appeared once. The top ten hold around 5% of the sample. The sequenced sample consisted of peripheral blood. Receptors were obtained from a man aged 45 to 65 with active COVID-19.

J is TRBJ1-5 and V is TRBV28; 7 nucleotides match TRBD1. The CDR3 totals 15 residues. CDR1 is MDHEN, CDR2 SYDVKM, per germline. Unmatched junction bases numbered 8, after V lost 5 bases and J lost 4 bases. DNA of the CDR3: TGTGCCAGCAGTAACGTACAGGGGAGGAATCAGCCCCAGCATTTT. It specifies CASSNVQGRNQPQHF.

The rearrangement uses TRBV19 and TRBJ1-2, with TRBD1 matching 8 bases. J was trimmed by 0 bases and V by 5 bases; bases with no gene match: 8. Per the germline V gene, CDR1 is LNHDA and CDR2 is SQIVND (reference sequence). This CDR3 comprises 16 residues. The CDR3 is CASSQTGTGSNYGYTF. CDR3 sequence (DNA): TGTGCCAGTAGTCAAACCGGGACAGGATCTAACTATGGCTACACCTTC.

This clone occurred a few times. The CDR3 nucleotides are TGTGCCAGCAGCCAAGTTGGGGCGTCCACTGAAGCTTTCTTT. Translation gives CASSQVGASTEAFF. The chain couples TRBV3-1 (or the pseudogene TRBV3-2) to TRBJ1-1, with D possibly being TRBD1 (5 bases). Trimming took 1 base from V and 4 from J, leaving 10 bases between them. This CDR3 is built from 14 residues. The germline gives CDR1 LGHDT, CDR2 YNNKEL (reference sequence).

The chain has TRBV20-1 and TRBJ2-3, with a possible D match to TRBD2 (5 bases). The CDR3 is made up of 16 amino acids. Germline V CDR1 and CDR2: DFQATT, SNEGSKA (reference sequence). Trimming stripped 3 bases from V and 6 bases from J, with 22 bases between. CDR3 residues: CSASPSLVWAGDTQYF. The CDR3 nucleotides are TGCAGTGCTAGTCCCTCACTAGTTTGGGCTGGGGATACGCAGTATTTT.

This chain joins TRBV6-6 and TRBJ1-1; the D gene is possibly TRBD1 (5 bases). This CDR3 is built from 14 residues. Trimming removed 2 bases at V and 4 bases at J, with 11 bases between. CDR1 is MNHNY, CDR2 SVGAGI, per germline (reference sequence). The CDR3 loop reads CASSYPGTSTEAFF. CDR3 nucleotide sequence: TGTGCCAGCAGTTACCCCGGGACTAGCACTGAAGCTTTCTTT.